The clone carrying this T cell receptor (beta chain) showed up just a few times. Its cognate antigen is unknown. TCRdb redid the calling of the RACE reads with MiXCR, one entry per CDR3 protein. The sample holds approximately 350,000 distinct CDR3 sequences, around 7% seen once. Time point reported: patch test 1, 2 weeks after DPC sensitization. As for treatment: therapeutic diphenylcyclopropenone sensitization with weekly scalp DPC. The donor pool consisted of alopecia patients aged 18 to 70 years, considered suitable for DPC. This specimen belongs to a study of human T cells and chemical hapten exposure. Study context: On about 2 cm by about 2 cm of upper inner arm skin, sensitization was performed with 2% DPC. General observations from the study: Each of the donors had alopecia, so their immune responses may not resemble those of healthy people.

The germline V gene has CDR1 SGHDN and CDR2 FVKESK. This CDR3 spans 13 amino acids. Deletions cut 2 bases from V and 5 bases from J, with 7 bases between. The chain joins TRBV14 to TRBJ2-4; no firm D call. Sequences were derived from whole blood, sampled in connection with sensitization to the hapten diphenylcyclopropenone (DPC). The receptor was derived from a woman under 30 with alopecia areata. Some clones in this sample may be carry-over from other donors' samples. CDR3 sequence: CASSQLVQNIQYF. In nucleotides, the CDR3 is TGTGCCAGCAGCCAACTCGTCCAAAACATTCAGTACTTC.